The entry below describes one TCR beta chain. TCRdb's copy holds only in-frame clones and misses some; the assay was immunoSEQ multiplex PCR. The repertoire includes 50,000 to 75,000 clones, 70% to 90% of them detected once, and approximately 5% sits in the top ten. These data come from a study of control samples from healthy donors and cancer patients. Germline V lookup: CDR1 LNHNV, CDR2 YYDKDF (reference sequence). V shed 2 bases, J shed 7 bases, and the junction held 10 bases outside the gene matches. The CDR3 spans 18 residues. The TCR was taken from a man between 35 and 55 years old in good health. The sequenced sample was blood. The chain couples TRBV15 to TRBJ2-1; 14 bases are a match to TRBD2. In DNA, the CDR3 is TGTGCCACCAGCAGACTCACCGGGACTAGCGGGAGCAGGAATGAGCAGTTCTTC. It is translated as CATSRLTGTSGSRNEQFF.